Shown below are 3 T cell receptor beta chains from a single sample sequenced in a study of blood T cell repertoires in COVID-19. TCRdb keeps only in-frame clones here, not all; method: immunoSEQ multiplex PCR. The repertoire includes around 130,000 clones, under 90% of them detected once, and 9% to 15% sits in the top ten. The sequencing sample was made of peripheral blood. Receptors were obtained from a woman aged 55 to 70 with acute or convalescent COVID-19.

V gene TRBV9 combines with J gene TRBJ1-1; D unresolved. The germline CDR1 and CDR2 sequences are SGDLS and YYNGEE. This CDR3 is built from 13 residues. Trimming left V 3 bases short and J 1 base short, with 7 bases between. CDR3 sequence (DNA): TGTGCCAGCAGCGCCACACGGAACACTGAAGCTTTCTTT. Translation: CASSATRNTEAFF.

This chain connects TRBV3-1 (or the pseudogene TRBV3-2) to TRBJ1-3; 9 nucleotides line up with TRBD1. The V segment lost 5 bases and the J segment 3 bases; nucleotides outside the gene matches: 5. The CDR3 loop spans 15 amino acids. CDR1 and CDR2 (germline): LGHDT, YNNKEL (reference sequence). DNA for the CDR3: TGTGCCAGCAGCACACAGGGGGCTGGTGGAAACACCATATATTTT. Its protein product is CASSTQGAGGNTIYF.

The genes are TRBV12-3 or TRBV12-4 and TRBJ2-2; no definite D call. The V and J ends lost 11 bases and 0 bases respectively, with 7 bases between them. The CDR3 loop spans 12 amino acids. In DNA form, the CDR3 reads TGTGCCGGCGGAGCGAACACCGGGGAGCTGTTTTTT. Translated, it gives CAGGANTGELFF.